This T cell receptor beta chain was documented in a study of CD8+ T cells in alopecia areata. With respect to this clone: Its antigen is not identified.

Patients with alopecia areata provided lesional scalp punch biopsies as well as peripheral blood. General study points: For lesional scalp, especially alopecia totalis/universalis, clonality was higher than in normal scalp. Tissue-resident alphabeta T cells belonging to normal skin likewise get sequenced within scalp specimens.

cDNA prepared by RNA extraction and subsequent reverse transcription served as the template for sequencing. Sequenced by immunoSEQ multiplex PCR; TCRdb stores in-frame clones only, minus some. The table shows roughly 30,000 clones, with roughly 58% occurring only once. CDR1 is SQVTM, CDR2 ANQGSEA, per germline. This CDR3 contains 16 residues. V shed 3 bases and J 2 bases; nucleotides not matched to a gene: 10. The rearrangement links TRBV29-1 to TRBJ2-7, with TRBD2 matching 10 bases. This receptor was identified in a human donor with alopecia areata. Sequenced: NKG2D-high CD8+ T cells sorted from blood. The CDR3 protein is CSVDATRTSGAYEQYF. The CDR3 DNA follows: TGCAGCGTTGACGCAACGAGGACTAGCGGAGCCTACGAGCAGTACTTC.